This is a list of T cell receptor beta chains from one sample in a study of blood T cell repertoires in COVID-19. The protocol was immunoSEQ multiplex PCR, while the TCRdb copy is restricted to in-frame clones and leaves out a portion. The sample carries about 220,000 clones, roughly 80% recorded once. The sample consisted of peripheral blood. These receptors were taken from a woman aged 70 to 79 with acute or convalescent COVID-19. The CDR3 runs from the conserved cysteine through the conserved F or W. The order of the fields is V gene, J gene, D gene, clone size, CDR3 protein, CDR3 DNA. D genes are given only for firm matches. Clone size is given for some rows only: seen once, a few or many times, or a class if the clone is expanded.

>TRBV4-2|TRBJ1-2|TRBD1|-
CASSQGGGQGADFYGYTF
TGTGCCAGCAGCCAAGGAGGGGGGCAGGGGGCGGATTTCTATGGCTACACCTTC
>TRBV5-5|TRBJ2-6|-|-
CASSRLPPGAEPGANVLTF
TGTGCCAGCAGTCGTCTCCCACCGGGAGCCGAGCCTGGGGCCAACGTCCTGACTTTC
>TRBV2|TRBJ2-7|-|-
CASIEGASYEQYF
TGTGCCAGCATAGAAGGGGCATCCTACGAGCAGTACTTC
>TRBV5-1|TRBJ2-4|-|once
CASSDQGWDIQYF
TGCGCCAGCAGCGACCAGGGGTGGGACATTCAGTACTTC
>TRBV5-8|TRBJ2-4|TRBD2|-
CASSLASGGGNIQYF
TGTGCCAGCAGCTTGGCCAGCGGGGGCGGGAACATTCAGTACTTC
>TRBV7-2|TRBJ2-5|-|-
CASSPRTGETQYF
TGTGCCAGCAGCCCGAGGACGGGGGAGACCCAGTACTTC
>TRBV2|TRBJ1-6|-|few
CASSEARGHSPLHF
TGTGCCAGCAGTGAAGCGCGTGGGCATTCACCCCTCCACTTT
>TRBV5-1|TRBJ2-7|-|-
CASSDSHSSYEQYF
TGCGCCAGCAGCGACAGCCATAGCTCCTACGAGCAGTACTTC
>TRBV5-1|TRBJ1-2|-|-
CASSLDRTISYGYTF
TGCGCCAGCAGCTTGGATAGGACAATAAGCTATGGCTACACCTTC
>TRBV5-5|TRBJ1-6|-|-
CASSLDGQWGNSPLHF
TGTGCCAGCAGCTTGGATGGACAGTGGGGTAATTCACCCCTCCACTTT
>TRBV9|TRBJ2-1|TRBD1|-
CASSVNRGQDNEQFF
TGTGCCAGCAGCGTCAACAGGGGGCAGGACAATGAGCAGTTCTTC
>TRBV19|TRBJ1-1|-|few
CASSMVGPWAFF
TGTGCCAGTAGCATGGTGGGCCCCTGGGCTTTCTTT
>TRBV3-1/TRBV3-2|TRBJ1-6|-|-
CASSQAQGKDNSPLHF
TGTGCCAGCAGCCAAGCCCAGGGAAAGGATAATTCACCCCTCCACTTT
>TRBV6-5|TRBJ2-3|TRBD2|-
CASTLAGGVTQYF
TGTGCCAGCACCCTAGCGGGGGGGGTTACGCAGTATTTT
>TRBV2|TRBJ1-3|-|few
CASSERSSGNTIYF
TGTGCCAGCAGTGAGAGGAGCTCTGGAAACACCATATATTTT
>TRBV6-6|TRBJ2-2|TRBD2|-
CASRTAAGVYTGELFF
TGTGCCAGCAGGACGGCCGCGGGGGTCTACACCGGGGAGCTGTTTTTT
>TRBV7-2|TRBJ2-1|-|-
CASSLGAPIEQFF
TGTGCCAGCAGCTTAGGAGCACCCATTGAGCAGTTCTTC
>TRBV13|TRBJ2-5|TRBD2|-
CASLSTSGGGETQYF
TGTGCCAGTCTGTCTACTAGCGGGGGAGGAGAGACCCAGTACTTC
>TRBV5-1|TRBJ2-5|TRBD2|-
CASSLGQLAGPQETQYF
TGCGCCAGCAGCTTGGGTCAACTAGCGGGGCCTCAAGAGACCCAGTACTTC
>TRBV18|TRBJ2-7|TRBD2|-
CASSVSGGDLEQYF
TGTGCCAGCTCAGTTAGCGGGGGGGATCTCGAGCAGTACTTC
>TRBV6-2/TRBV6-3|TRBJ1-1|-|few
CASSYSQLLTEAFF
TGTGCCAGCAGTTACTCGCAACTTCTAACTGAAGCTTTCTTT
>TRBV18|TRBJ2-7|TRBD2|-
CASSPPSGGNYEQYF
TGTGCCAGCTCACCACCGAGCGGGGGGAATTACGAGCAGTACTTC